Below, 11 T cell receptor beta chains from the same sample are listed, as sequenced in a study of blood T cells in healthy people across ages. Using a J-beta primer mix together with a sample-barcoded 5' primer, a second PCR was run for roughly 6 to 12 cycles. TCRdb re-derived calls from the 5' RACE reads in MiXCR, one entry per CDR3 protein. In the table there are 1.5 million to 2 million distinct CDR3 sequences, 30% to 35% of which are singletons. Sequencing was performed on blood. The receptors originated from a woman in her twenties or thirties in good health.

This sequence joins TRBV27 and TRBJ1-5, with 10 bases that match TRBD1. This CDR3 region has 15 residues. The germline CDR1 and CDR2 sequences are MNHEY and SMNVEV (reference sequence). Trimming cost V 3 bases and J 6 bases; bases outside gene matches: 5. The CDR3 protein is CASSFRQGAGQPQHF. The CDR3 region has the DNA TGTGCCAGCAGTTTCAGACAGGGGGCGGGTCAGCCCCAGCATTTT.

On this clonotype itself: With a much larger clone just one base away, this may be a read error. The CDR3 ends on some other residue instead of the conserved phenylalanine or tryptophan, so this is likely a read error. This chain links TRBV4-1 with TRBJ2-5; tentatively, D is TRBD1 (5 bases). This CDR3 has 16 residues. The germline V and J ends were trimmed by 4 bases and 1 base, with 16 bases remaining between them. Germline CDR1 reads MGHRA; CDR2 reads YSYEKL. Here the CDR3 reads CASSLRVGSAQETQYS. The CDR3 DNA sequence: TGCGCCAGCAGCCTCAGGGTCGGGTCGGCCCAAGAGACCCAGTACTCC.

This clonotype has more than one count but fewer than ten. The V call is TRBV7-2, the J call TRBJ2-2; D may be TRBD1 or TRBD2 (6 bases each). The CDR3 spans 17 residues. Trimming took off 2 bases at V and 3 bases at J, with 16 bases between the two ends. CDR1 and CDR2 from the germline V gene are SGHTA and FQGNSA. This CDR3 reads CASSLRGGQGYTGELFF. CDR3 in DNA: TGTGCCAGCAGCTTAAGAGGAGGGCAGGGGTACACCGGGGAGCTGTTTTTT.

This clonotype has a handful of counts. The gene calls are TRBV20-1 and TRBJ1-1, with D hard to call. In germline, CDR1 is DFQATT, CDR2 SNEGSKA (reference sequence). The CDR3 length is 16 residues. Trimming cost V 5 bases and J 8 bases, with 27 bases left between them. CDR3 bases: TGCAGTGCTCAAATCCCCCTAGGAAGGCTAAAGGGAGAAGCTTTCTTT. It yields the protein CSAQIPLGRLKGEAFF.

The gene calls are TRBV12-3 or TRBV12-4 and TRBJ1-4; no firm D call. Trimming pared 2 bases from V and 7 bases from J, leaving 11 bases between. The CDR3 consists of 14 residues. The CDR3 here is CASSLIRDGEKLFF. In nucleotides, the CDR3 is TGTGCCAGCAGTTTAATCCGGGATGGTGAAAAACTGTTTTTT.

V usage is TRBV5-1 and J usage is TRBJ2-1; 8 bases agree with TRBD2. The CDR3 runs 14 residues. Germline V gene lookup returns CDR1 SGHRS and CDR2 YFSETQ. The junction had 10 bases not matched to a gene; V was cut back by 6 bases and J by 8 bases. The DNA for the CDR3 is TGCGCCAGCACCGCAAACGGGGGGGGAGATGAGCAGTTCTTC. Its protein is CASTANGGGDEQFF. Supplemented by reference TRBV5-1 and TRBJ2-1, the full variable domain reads KAGVTQTPRYLIKTRGQQVTLSCSPISGHRSVSWYQQTPGQGLQFLFEYFSETQRNKGNFPGRFSGRQFSNSRSEMNVSTLELGDSALYLCASTANGGGDEQFFGPGTRLTVL.

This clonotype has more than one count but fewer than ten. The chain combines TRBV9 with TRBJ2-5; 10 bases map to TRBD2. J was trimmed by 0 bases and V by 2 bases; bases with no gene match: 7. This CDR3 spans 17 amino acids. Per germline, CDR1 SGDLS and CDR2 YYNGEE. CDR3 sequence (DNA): TGTGCCAGCAGCGTCAGCGGGGGGGTCCGGTACCAAGAGACCCAGTACTTC. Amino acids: CASSVSGGVRYQETQYF.

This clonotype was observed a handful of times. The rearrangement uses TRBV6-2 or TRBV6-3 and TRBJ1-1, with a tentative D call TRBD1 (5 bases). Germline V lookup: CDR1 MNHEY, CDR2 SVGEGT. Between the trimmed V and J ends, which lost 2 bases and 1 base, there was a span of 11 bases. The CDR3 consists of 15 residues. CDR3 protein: CASSYPAGKNTEAFF. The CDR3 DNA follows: TGTGCCAGCAGTTACCCCGCAGGGAAGAACACTGAAGCTTTCTTT.

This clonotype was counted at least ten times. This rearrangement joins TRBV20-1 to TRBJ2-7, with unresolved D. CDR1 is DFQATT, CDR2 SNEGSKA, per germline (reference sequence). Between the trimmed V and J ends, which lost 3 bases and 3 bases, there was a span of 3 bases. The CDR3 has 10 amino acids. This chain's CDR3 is CSARNYEQYF. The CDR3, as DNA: TGCAGTGCTAGGAACTACGAGCAGTACTTC.

The CDR3 here is CASSRRPGQQETQYF. The CDR3 region has the DNA TGTGCCAGCAGCCGTCGACCGGGACAACAAGAGACCCAGTACTTC. The chain employs TRBV5-6 and TRBJ2-5, with D possibly being TRBD1 (6 bases). The CDR3 covers 15 residues. Germline values: CDR1 SGHDT, CDR2 YYEEEE. V lost 4 bases, J lost 2 bases, and 15 bases lay in between.

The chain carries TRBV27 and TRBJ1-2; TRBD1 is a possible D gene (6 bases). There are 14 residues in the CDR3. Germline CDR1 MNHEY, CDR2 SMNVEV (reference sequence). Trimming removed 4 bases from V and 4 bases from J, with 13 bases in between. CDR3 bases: TGTGCCAGCAGTTCGGCAGGGGACGTCTATGGCTACACCTTC. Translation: CASSSAGDVYGYTF.